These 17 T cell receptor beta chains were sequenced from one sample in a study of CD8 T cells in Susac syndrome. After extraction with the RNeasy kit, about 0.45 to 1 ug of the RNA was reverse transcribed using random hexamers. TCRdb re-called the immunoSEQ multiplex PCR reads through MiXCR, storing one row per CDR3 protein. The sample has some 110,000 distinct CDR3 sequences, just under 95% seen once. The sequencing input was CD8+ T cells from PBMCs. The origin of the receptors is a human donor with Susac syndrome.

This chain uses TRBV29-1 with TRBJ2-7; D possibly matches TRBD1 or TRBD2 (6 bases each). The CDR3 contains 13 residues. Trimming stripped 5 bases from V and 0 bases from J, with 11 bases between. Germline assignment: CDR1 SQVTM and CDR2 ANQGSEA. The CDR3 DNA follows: TGCAGCGTTTTAGGAGGGGGCTCCTACGAGCAGTACTTC. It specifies CSVLGGGSYEQYF.

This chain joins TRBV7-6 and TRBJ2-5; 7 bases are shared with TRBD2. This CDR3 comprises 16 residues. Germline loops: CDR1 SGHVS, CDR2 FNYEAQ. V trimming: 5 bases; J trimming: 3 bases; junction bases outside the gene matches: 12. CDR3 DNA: TGTGCCAGCAGCGCGCCGGGACTAACTATGGAAGAGACCCAGTACTTC. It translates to CASSAPGLTMEETQYF.

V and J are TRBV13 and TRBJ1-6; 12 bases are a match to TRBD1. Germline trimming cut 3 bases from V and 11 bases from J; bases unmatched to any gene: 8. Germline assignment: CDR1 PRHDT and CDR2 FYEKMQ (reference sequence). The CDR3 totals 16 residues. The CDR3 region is CASSFRDRGPRTPLHF. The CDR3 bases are TGTGCCAGCAGCTTCCGGGACAGGGGGCCTCGGACACCCCTCCACTTT.

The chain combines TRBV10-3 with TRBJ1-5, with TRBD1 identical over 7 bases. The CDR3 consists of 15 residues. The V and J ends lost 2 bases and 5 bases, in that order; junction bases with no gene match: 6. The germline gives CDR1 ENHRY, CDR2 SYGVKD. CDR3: CAISEPDRVDQPQHF. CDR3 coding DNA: TGTGCCATCAGTGAGCCTGACAGGGTTGATCAGCCCCAGCATTTT.

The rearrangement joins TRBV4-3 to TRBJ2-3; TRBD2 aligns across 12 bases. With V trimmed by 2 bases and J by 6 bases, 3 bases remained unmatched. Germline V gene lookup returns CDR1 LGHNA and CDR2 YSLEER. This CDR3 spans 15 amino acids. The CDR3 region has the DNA TGCGCCAGCAGCCAACGACTAGCGGGGGATGATACGCAGTATTTT. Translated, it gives CASSQRLAGDDTQYF.

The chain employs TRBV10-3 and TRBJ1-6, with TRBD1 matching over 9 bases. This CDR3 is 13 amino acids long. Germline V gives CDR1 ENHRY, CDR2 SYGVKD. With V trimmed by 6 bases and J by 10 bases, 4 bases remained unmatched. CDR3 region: CAIRTGGESPLHF. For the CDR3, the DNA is TGTGCCATCAGGACAGGGGGGGAGTCACCCCTCCACTTT.

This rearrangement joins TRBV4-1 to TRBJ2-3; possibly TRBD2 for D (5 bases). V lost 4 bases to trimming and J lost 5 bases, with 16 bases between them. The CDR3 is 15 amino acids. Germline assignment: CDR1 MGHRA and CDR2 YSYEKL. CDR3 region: CASSPPASSKDTQYF. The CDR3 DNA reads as TGCGCCAGCAGCCCCCCGGCTAGCTCGAAAGATACGCAGTATTTT.

The CDR3 nucleotides read TGTGCCAGCAGTTACCTTCCTACAGGGTACACTGAAGCTTTCTTT. Its translation is CASSYLPTGYTEAFF. The rearrangement joins TRBV6-5 to TRBJ1-1; weak D call: TRBD1 (6 bases). Germline V gene sequence: CDR1 MNHEY, CDR2 SVGAGI. The CDR3 sequence is 15 residues long. Trimming pared 2 bases from V and 3 bases from J, leaving 13 bases between.

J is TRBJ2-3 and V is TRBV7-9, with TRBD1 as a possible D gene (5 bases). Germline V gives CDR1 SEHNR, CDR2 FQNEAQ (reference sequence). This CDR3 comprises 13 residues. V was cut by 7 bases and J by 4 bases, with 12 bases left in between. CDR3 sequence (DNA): TGTGCCAGCATCCTTGACAGCGCAGATACGCAGTATTTT. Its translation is CASILDSADTQYF.

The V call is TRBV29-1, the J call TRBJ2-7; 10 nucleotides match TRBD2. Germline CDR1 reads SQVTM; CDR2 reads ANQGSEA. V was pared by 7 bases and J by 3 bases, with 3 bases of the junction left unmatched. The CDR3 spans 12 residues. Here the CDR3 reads CSAAGGSYEQYF. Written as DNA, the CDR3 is TGCAGCGCAGCGGGGGGGAGCTACGAGCAGTACTTC.

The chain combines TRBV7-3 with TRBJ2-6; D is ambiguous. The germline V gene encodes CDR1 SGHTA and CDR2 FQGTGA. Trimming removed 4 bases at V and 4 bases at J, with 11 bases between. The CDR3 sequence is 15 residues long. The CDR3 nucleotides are TGTGCCAGCAGCTCCCGGAATCAGGGGGCCAACGTCCTGACTTTC. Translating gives CASSSRNQGANVLTF.

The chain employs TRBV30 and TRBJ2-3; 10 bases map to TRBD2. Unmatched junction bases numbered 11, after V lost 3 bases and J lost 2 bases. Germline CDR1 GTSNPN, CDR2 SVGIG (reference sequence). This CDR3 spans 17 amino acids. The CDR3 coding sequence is TGTGCCTGGAGCATCCTCGGGACTAGCGATTTCACAGATACGCAGTATTTT. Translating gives CAWSILGTSDFTDTQYF. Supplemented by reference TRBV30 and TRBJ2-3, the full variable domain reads SQTIHQWPATLVQPVGSPLSLECTVEGTSNPNLYWYRQAAGRGLQLLFYSVGIGQISSEVPQNLSASRPQDRQFILSSKKLLLSDSGFYLCAWSILGTSDFTDTQYFGPGTRLTVL.

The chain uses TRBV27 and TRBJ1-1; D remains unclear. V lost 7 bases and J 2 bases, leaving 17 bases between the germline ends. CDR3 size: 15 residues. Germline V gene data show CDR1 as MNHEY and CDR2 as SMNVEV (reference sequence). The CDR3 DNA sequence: TGTGCCAGCACGTTAAAGGCGGGGAGAAACACTGAAGCTTTCTTT. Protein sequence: CASTLKAGRNTEAFF.

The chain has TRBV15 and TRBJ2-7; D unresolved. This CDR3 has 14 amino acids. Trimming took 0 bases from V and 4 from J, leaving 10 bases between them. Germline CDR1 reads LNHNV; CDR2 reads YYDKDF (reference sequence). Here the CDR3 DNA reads TGTGCCACCAGCAGAGAGGGATTGGGGTACGAGCAGTACTTC. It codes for CATSREGLGYEQYF.

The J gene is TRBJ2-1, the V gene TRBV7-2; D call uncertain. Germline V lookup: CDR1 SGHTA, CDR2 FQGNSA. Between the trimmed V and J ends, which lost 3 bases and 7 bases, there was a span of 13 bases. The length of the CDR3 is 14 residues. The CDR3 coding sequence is TGTGCCAGCAGCTTCCAAAGGGCGGTAAATGAGCAGTTCTTC. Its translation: CASSFQRAVNEQFF.

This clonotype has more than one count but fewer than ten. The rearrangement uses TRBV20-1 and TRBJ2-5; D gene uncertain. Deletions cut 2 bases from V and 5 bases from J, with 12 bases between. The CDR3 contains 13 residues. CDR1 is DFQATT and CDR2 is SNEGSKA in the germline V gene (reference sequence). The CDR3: CSARQSALETQYF. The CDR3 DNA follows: TGCAGTGCTAGACAGAGCGCCCTGGAGACCCAGTACTTC.

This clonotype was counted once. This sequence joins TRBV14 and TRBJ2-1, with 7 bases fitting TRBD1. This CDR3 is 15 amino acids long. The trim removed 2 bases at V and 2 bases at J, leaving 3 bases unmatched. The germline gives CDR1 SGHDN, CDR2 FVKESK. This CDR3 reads CASSQLQGPYNEQFF. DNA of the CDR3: TGTGCCAGCAGCCAACTACAGGGGCCCTACAATGAGCAGTTCTTC.